This T cell receptor beta chain is from a study of blood T cell repertoires in COVID-19. Whole-study context: Sites in the United States, Italy and Spain provided acute and convalescent COVID-19 samples. PBMCs, B-cell-depleted T cells, or T cells provided the cDNA or gDNA that made up the material.

Germline V gives CDR1 GTSNPN, CDR2 SVGIG (reference sequence). Trimming took 3 bases from V and 3 from J; bases not matched to a gene: 3. The CDR3 has 14 residues. Original processing notes: Using reference gene primer amplification, nucleated cell counts were estimated. Data came from immunoSEQ multiplex PCR; TCRdb stores just in-frame clones and leaves some out. The D gene and trimming were derived from the DNA, and the V and J assignments and clone size from that table. The sample gives about 340,000 clones, roughly 89% of which show up once; about 3.5% is in the top ten. This clonotype originated in a woman aged 18-30 years who had recovered from COVID-19. The source material was peripheral blood. The chain joins TRBV30 to TRBJ2-7; 12 positions agree with TRBD2. CDR3 DNA sequence: TGTGCCTGGAGAAAGACTAGCGGGAGCTACGAGCAGTACGTC. Protein: CAWRKTSGSYEQYV.